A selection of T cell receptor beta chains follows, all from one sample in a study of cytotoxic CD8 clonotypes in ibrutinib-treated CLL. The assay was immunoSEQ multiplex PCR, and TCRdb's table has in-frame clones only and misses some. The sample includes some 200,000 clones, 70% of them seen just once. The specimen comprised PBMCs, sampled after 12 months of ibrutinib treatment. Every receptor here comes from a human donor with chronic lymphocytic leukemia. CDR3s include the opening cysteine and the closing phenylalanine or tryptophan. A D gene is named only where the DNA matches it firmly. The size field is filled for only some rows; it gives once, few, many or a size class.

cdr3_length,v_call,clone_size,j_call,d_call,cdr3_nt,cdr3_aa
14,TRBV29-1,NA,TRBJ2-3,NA,TGCAGCGTTTCCGGGACCTTGAGGAGGGATACGCAGTATTTT,CSVSGTLRRDTQYF
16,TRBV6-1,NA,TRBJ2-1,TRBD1,TGTGCCAGCAGTGAAGCGCCTGACAGGGGTGGGTATGAGCAGTTCTTC,CASSEAPDRGGYEQFF
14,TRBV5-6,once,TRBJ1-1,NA,TGTGCCAGCAGCTTGAATTTCGGTCGCACGGAAGCTTTCTTT,CASSLNFGRTEAFF
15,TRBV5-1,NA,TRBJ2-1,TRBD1,TGCGCCAGCAGCTTGGTCCAGGGGGCATACAATGAGCAGTTCTTC,CASSLVQGAYNEQFF
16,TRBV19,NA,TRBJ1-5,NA,TGTGCCAGTAGCAGGGAGAACTTCAATAGCAATCAGCCCCAGCATTTT,CASSRENFNSNQPQHF
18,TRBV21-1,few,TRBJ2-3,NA,TGTGCCAGCAGCTTTCCCTGGCCGGGTAGCGGGGCCACAGATACGCAGTATTTT,CASSFPWPGSGATDTQYF
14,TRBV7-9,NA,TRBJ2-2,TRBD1,TGTGCCAGCAGCCAAACAGGGGATCCCGGGGAGCTGTTTTTT,CASSQTGDPGELFF
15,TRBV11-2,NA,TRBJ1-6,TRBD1,TGTGCCAGCTGCCCCTCGAACAGGGGGAATTCACCCCTCCACTTT,CASCPSNRGNSPLHF
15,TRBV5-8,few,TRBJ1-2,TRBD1,TGTGCCAGCAGCTCCGCCGACAGGGTGGGCTATGGCTACACCTTC,CASSSADRVGYGYTF
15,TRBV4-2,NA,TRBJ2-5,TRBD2,TGTGCCAGCAGCCAAGGAGCTAGCGGGGTCGAGACCCAGTACTTC,CASSQGASGVETQYF
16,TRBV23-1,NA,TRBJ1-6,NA,TGCGCCAGCAGTCAATCTCGGCACACGGATAATTCACCCCTCCACTTT,CASSQSRHTDNSPLHF
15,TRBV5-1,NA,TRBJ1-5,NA,TGCGCCAGCAGCTTGAGCGGGTTGGACAATCAGCCCCAGCATTTT,CASSLSGLDNQPQHF
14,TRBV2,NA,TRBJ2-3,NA,TGTGCCAGTCCTGGGACTTCTAGCACAGATACGCAGTATTTT,CASPGTSSTDTQYF
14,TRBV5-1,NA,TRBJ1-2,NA,TGCGCCAGCAGCCTCTACACAGGGTCCTATGGCTACACCTTC,CASSLYTGSYGYTF
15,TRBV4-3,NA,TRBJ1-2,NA,TGCGCCAGCAGCCAAGATTTGACACCAAACTATGGCTACACCTTC,CASSQDLTPNYGYTF
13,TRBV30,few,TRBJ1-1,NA,TGTGCCTGGAGTGTAAAGCTGAACACTGAAGCTTTCTTT,CAWSVKLNTEAFF
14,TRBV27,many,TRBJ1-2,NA,TGTGCCAGCGGTGAACAGGGATTTGTTGTAAACTACACCTTC,CASGEQGFVVNYTF
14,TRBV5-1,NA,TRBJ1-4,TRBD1,TGCGCCAGCGGACCCGGGACAGGGAATGAAAAACTGTTTTTT,CASGPGTGNEKLFF
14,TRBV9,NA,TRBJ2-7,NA,TGTGCCAGCAGCGTAGGCGGGACACCGGTCGAGCAGTACTTC,CASSVGGTPVEQYF
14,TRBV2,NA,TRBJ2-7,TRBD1,TGTGCCAGCAGTGAACAGGGGGAGACCTACGAGCAGTACTTC,CASSEQGETYEQYF
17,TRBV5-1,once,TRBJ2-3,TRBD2,TGCGCCAGCAGCTTGGCGACTAGCGGGGGGGCCGGAGATACGCAGTATTTT,CASSLATSGGAGDTQYF
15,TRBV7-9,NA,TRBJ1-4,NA,TGTGCCAGCAGCTTAGATGGGGGCATGGGTGAAAAACTGTTTTTT,CASSLDGGMGEKLFF
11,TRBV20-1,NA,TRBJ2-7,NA,TGCAGTGCCCCTCTCCACTACGAGCAGTACTTC,CSAPLHYEQYF
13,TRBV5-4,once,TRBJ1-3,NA,TGTGCCAGCAGCTACAGATCTGGAAACACCATATATTTT,CASSYRSGNTIYF
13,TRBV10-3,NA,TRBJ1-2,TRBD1,TGTGCCATCAGTCGACAGGGGAACTATGGCTACACCTTC,CAISRQGNYGYTF
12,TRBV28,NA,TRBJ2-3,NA,TGTGCCAGCGTCGGGGGGCTGAGTACGCAGTATTTT,CASVGGLSTQYF
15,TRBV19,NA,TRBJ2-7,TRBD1,TGTGCCAGTAGTATACGACAGGGAAGGACTCTCGAGCAGTACTTC,CASSIRQGRTLEQYF
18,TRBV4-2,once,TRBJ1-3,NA,TGTGCCAGCAGCCAAGAAAGATATGTCAGAAGCTCTGGAAACACCATATATTTT,CASSQERYVRSSGNTIYF
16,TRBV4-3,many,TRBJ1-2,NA,TGCGCCAGCAGCCAAGATGTAGTGGGTACTAACTATGGCTACACCTTC,CASSQDVVGTNYGYTF
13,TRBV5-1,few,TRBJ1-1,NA,TGCGCCAGCAGCTTGAGGGACAACACTGAAGCTTTCTTT,CASSLRDNTEAFF
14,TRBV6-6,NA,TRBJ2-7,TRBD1,TGTGCCAGCAGTTATGGGACAGGAGCCTACGAGCAGTACTTC,CASSYGTGAYEQYF
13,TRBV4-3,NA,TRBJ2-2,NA,TGCGCCAGCAGTCCAAGGAGCACCGGGGAGCTGTTTTTT,CASSPRSTGELFF
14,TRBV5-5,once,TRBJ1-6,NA,TGTGCCAGCAGCCTAGATGTCTATAATTCACCCCTCCACTTT,CASSLDVYNSPLHF
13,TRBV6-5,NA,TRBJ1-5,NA,TGTGCCAGCAGTGAGACAGTCAATCAGCCCCAGCATTTT,CASSETVNQPQHF
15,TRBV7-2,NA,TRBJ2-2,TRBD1,TGTGCCAGCAGCTTGAGACAGGGGGCCGTCGGGGAGCTGTTTTTT,CASSLRQGAVGELFF
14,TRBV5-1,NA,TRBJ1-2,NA,TGCGCCAGCAGCTTGGCCGGGAAAGTGGAGGGCTACACCTTC,CASSLAGKVEGYTF
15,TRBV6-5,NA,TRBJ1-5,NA,TGTGCCAGCAGTACAGGGTTCCGCAGCAATCAGCCCCAGCATTTT,CASSTGFRSNQPQHF
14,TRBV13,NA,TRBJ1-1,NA,TGTGCCAGCAGCTTAGGGGCGCGGGCCACTGAAGCTTTCTTT,CASSLGARATEAFF
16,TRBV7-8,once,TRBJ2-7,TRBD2,TGTGCCAGCAGCTTAACCGGGACTAGCGGCCGCTACGAGCAGTACTTC,CASSLTGTSGRYEQYF
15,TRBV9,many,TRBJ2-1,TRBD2,TGTGCCAGCAGTCCGGGACTAGCTGCCTACAATGAGCAGTTCTTC,CASSPGLAAYNEQFF
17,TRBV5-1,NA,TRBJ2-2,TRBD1,TGCGCCAGCAGCCCAGCAGGACAGGGGGTGAACACCGGGGAGCTGTTTTTT,CASSPAGQGVNTGELFF
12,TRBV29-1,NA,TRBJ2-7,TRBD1,TGCAGCGTGGGGACAGCAAAATACGAGCAGTACTTC,CSVGTAKYEQYF
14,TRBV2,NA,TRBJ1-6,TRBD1,TGTGCCAGCATGGGGACAGGGTGGAGCTCACCCCTCCACTTT,CASMGTGWSSPLHF
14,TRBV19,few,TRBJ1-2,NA,TGTGCCAGTAGTATAACAGGGCTATCCTATGGCTACACCTTC,CASSITGLSYGYTF
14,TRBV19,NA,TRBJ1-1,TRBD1,TGTGCCAGTAACACCGGGACAGGGATAACTGAAGCTTTCTTT,CASNTGTGITEAFF
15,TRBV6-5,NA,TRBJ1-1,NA,TGTGCCAGCACCCCGCGGGGGAAAATGAACACTGAAGCTTTCTTT,CASTPRGKMNTEAFF
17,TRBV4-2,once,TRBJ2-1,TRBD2,TGTGCCAGCAGCCAAGATTTCAGCGGGGGGATTGACAATGAGCAGTTCTTC,CASSQDFSGGIDNEQFF
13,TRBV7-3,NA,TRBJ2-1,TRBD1,TGTGCCAGCAGTTCCGACAGGGACAATGAGCAGTTCTTC,CASSSDRDNEQFF
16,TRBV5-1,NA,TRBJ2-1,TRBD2,TGCGCCAGCAGCTTGTGGGGGGGACTAGGAGCCAATGAGCAGTTCTTC,CASSLWGGLGANEQFF
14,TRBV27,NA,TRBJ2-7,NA,TGTGCCAGCAGTTACAAGGGGGAGGGCTACGAGCAGTACTTC,CASSYKGEGYEQYF
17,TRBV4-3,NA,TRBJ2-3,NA,TGCGCCAGCAGCCAAGGCCTCCTGGCGGGGTACACAGATACGCAGTATTTT,CASSQGLLAGYTDTQYF
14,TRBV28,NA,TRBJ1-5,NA,TGTGCCAGCAGGGGTCGACCGGGCAATCAGCCCCAGCATTTT,CASRGRPGNQPQHF
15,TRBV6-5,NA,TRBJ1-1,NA,TGTGCCAGCAGTTACTTCGGACCGGCGAACACTGAAGCTTTCTTT,CASSYFGPANTEAFF
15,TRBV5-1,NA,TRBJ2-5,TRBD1,TGCGCCAGCAGATCTATGACAGGGGGCCGTGAGACCCAGTACTTC,CASRSMTGGRETQYF
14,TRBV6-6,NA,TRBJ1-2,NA,TGTGCCAGCAGGGACCGGAAGATCAATGATGGCTACACCTTC,CASRDRKINDGYTF
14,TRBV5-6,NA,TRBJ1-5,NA,TGTGCCAGCAGCTCGGAACGGGACAATCAGCCCCAGCATTTT,CASSSERDNQPQHF
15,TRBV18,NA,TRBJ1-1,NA,TGTGCCAGCTCACCAGCCAACCGGAGGAACACTGAAGCTTTCTTT,CASSPANRRNTEAFF
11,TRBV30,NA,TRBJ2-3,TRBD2,TGTGCCTGGAAAGGACTAGCGGGACTGTATTTT,CAWKGLAGLYF
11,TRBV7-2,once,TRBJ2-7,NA,TGTGCCAGCAGCTTAGGAGGGGTGCAGTACTTC,CASSLGGVQYF
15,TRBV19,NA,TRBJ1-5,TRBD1,TGTGCCACCCGACAGGGAAATTTGCGCGATCAGCCCCAGCATTTT,CATRQGNLRDQPQHF